The clone carrying this T cell receptor (beta chain) was seen many times. The antigen remains unidentified. The iRepertoire nested amplicon-rescue multiplex PCR amplified TCR alpha and beta CDR3s from RNA. One-step reverse transcription and amplification started from about 100-400 ng of tissue mRNA or PBMC total RNA. TCRdb fed the multiplex PCR reads into MiXCR, producing one record per CDR3 protein. The sample includes about 89,000 distinct CDR3 sequences, less than 30% of them seen just once. This sample was taken from a study of glioma-infiltrating T cells. Study-wide results and limits: Only very few CDR3 sequences appeared in both tissue and blood. Above-expected tissue-blood divergence occurred in all gliomas, most in low-grade ones.

CDR3 length: 15 amino acids. CDR1 SGHDN and CDR2 FVKESK come from the germline V gene. The V and J ends lost 0 bases and 9 bases respectively, with 15 bases between them. Sequenced input: glioma tissue, nonneoplastic brain tissue, or PBMCs (not recorded which). This receptor was taken from a human donor with low-grade glioma or glioblastoma, undergoing nonglioma brain surgery, or in good health (not recorded which). V is TRBV14 and J is TRBJ2-1; D might be TRBD2 (6 bases). The CDR3 DNA is TGTGCCAGCAGCCAAGATGACCGGTGGAGGGGTGAGCAGTTCTTC. This encodes CASSQDDRWRGEQFF.